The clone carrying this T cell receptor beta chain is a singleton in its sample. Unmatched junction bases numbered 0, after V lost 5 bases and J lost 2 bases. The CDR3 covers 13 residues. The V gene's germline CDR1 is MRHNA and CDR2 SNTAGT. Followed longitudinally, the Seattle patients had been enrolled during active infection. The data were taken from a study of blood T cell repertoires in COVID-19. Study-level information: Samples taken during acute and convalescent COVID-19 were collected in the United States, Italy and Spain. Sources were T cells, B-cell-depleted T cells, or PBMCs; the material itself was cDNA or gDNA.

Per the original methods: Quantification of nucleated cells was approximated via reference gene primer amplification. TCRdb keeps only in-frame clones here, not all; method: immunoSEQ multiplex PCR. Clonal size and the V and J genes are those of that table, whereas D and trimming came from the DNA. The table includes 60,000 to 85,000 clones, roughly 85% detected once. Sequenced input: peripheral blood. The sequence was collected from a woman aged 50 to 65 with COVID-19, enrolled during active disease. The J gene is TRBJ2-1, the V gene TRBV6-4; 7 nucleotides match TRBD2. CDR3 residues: CASSSGAYNEQFF. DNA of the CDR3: TGTGCCAGCAGTAGCGGGGCCTACAATGAGCAGTTCTTC.